Listed here is a single T cell receptor (beta chain). This sample is drawn from a study of cytomegalovirus exposure and HLA in healthy donors. PCR was performed using 60 Vbeta and 13 Jbeta primers. The assay was immunoSEQ multiplex PCR, and TCRdb's table has in-frame clones only and misses some. There are roughly 110,000 clones in the sample; about three quarters occur only once, and approximately 2.5% lies in the top ten. This receptor was obtained from a female donor in good health and CMV-seronegative. The sample taken for sequencing was PBMCs.

The CDR3 sequence: CASSYSPDRAYEQYF. DNA for the CDR3: TGTGCCAGCAGTTACTCCCCCGACAGAGCCTACGAGCAGTACTTC. The rearrangement links TRBV6-5 to TRBJ2-7; D possibly corresponds to TRBD1 (5 bases). The V gene lost 0 bases and the J gene lost 2 bases, with 11 bases spanning the gap. Germline assignment: CDR1 MNHEY and CDR2 SVGAGI. The CDR3 runs to 15 residues.